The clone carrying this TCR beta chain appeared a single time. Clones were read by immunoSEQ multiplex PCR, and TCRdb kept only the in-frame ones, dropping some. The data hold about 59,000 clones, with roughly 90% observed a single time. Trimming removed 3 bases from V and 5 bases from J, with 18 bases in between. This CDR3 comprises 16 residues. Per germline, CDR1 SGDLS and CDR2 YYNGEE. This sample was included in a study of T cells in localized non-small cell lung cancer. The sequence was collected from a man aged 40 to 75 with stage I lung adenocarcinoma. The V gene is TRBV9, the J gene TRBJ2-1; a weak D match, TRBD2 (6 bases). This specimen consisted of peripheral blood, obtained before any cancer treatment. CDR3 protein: CASSARDFAANNEQFF. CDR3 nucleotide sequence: TGTGCCAGCAGCGCTAGGGACTTTGCGGCAAACAATGAGCAGTTCTTC.